Below, 7 T cell receptor beta chains from the same sample are listed, as sequenced in a study of early T cells in non-severe SARS-CoV-2 infection (dated by TCRdb to 2020 to 2022). The library was produced with 5' RACE. Sequencing relied on a NextSeq 500. The public reads were quality trimmed at Q25 with fastp and then assembled into clones with MiXCR by TCRdb, keeping productive beta chains. When rows share a CDR3 protein, they turn into one entry using the most common DNA and genes. This sample is represented by about 67,000 distinct CDR3 sequences; 9.5% to 13% of them were singletons. The ten largest make up 3% to 4% of the sample. The sample taken for sequencing was whole blood. These receptors came from an adult who was a healthcare worker with PCR-confirmed SARS-CoV-2 infection or an uninfected control (not recorded which).

The table lists this clonotype with many counts. J is TRBJ1-1 and V is TRBV7-9; D is unresolved. In germline, CDR1 is SEHNR, CDR2 FQNEAQ (reference sequence). CDR3 size: 11 residues. Trimming took off 5 bases at V and 4 bases at J, with 5 bases between the two ends. CDR3 DNA sequence: TGTGCCAGCAGCCCGGGCACTGAAGCTTTCTTT. It specifies CASSPGTEAFF. Variable domain in full (rest from reference TRBV7-9 and TRBJ1-1): DTGVSQNPRHKITKRGQNVTFRCDPISEHNRLYWYRQTLGQGPEFLTYFQNEAQLEKSRLLSDRFSAERPKGSFSTLEIQRTEQGDSAMYLCASSPGTEAFFGQGTRLTVV.

This clonotype was seen at least ten times. The chain joins TRBV27 to TRBJ2-5; D might be TRBD1 or TRBD2, each matching 6 bases. Trimming pared 7 bases from V and 3 bases from J, leaving 18 bases between. Germline loops: CDR1 MNHEY, CDR2 SMNVEV (reference sequence). The CDR3 is 15 residues long. CDR3 in amino acids: CASNLVGGGEETQYF. The CDR3 region has the DNA TGTGCCAGCAATTTGGTGGGGGGCGGTGAAGAGACCCAGTACTTC.

This clonotype was recorded many times. The rearrangement uses TRBV6-5 and TRBJ1-4; D may be TRBD1 (5 bases). Trimming took off 6 bases at V and 3 bases at J, with 11 bases between the two ends. This CDR3 spans 14 amino acids. Looked up from germline, CDR1 is MNHEY and CDR2 is SVGAGI. The CDR3 here is CASRKTAPNEKLFF. The CDR3 DNA reads as TGTGCCAGCAGAAAGACAGCCCCTAATGAAAAACTGTTTTTT.

This clonotype has a handful of counts. The genes are TRBV6-4 and TRBJ2-4; TRBD2 aligns across 8 bases. The junction had 12 bases not matched to a gene; V was cut back by 7 bases and J by 1 base. Germline CDR1 reads MRHNA; CDR2 reads SNTAGT. The CDR3 totals 17 residues. DNA for the CDR3: TGTGCCAGCATCGATGCGGGGGGCGAGTCGGCCAAAAACATTCAGTACTTC. This gives the protein CASIDAGGESAKNIQYF.

This clonotype was seen repeatedly, ten times or more. This rearrangement joins TRBV6-5 to TRBJ1-2; D is unresolved. Trimming left V 5 bases short and J 1 base short, with 5 bases between. This CDR3 region has 12 residues. Germline V gives CDR1 MNHEY, CDR2 SVGAGI. CDR3 DNA: TGTGCCAGCAGTCGGGGTAACTATGGCTACACCTTC. Amino acid sequence: CASSRGNYGYTF.

V and J are TRBV30 and TRBJ2-1; 7 nucleotides align to TRBD2. The length of the CDR3 is 11 residues. In germline, CDR1 is GTSNPN, CDR2 SVGIG (reference sequence). Trimming took 5 bases from V and 7 from J; bases not matched to a gene: 2. The CDR3 loop reads CAWFGGNEQFF. In DNA form, the CDR3 reads TGTGCCTGGTTCGGGGGGAATGAGCAGTTCTTC. The full variable domain, with the rest looked up from reference TRBV30 and TRBJ2-1, is SQTIHQWPATLVQPVGSPLSLECTVEGTSNPNLYWYRQAAGRGLQLLFYSVGIGQISSEVPQNLSASRPQDRQFILSSKKLLLSDSGFYLCAWFGGNEQFFGPGTRLTVL.

This clonotype was picked up many times. V and J are TRBV11-2 and TRBJ2-3, with 9 bases lining up with TRBD2. V was clipped by 5 bases and J by 6 bases; unmatched bases: 6. Germline-derived CDR1 and CDR2 are SGHAT and FQNNGV. The CDR3 is 14 amino acids. Here the CDR3 reads CASSPNSGSDTQYF. The CDR3 nucleotides read TGTGCCAGCAGCCCCAATAGCGGGAGTGATACGCAGTATTTT.